One T cell receptor (beta chain) is described in this entry. Germline assignment: CDR1 SQVTM and CDR2 ANQGSEA. Trimming cost V 8 bases and J 4 bases, with 12 bases left between them. There are 12 residues in the CDR3. This specimen belongs to a study of blood T cell repertoires in COVID-19. Authors' methods: Estimation of nucleated cell counts was performed using reference gene primer amplification. Profiled with immunoSEQ multiplex PCR; TCRdb holds only in-frame clones, not every one. That table gives V, J and clone size, and the DNA gave D and trimming. Altogether 180,000 or so clones are present, roughly 87% being singletons, with the ten largest covering around 1.6%.

The source is a woman aged 45-59 years with acute or convalescent COVID-19. V usage is TRBV29-1 and J usage is TRBJ1-3, with D possibly matching TRBD1 (6 bases). Sequencing used peripheral blood. The CDR3 loop reads CSLQGPGNTIYF. The CDR3 bases are TGCAGCCTCCAGGGGCCCGGAAACACCATATATTTT.